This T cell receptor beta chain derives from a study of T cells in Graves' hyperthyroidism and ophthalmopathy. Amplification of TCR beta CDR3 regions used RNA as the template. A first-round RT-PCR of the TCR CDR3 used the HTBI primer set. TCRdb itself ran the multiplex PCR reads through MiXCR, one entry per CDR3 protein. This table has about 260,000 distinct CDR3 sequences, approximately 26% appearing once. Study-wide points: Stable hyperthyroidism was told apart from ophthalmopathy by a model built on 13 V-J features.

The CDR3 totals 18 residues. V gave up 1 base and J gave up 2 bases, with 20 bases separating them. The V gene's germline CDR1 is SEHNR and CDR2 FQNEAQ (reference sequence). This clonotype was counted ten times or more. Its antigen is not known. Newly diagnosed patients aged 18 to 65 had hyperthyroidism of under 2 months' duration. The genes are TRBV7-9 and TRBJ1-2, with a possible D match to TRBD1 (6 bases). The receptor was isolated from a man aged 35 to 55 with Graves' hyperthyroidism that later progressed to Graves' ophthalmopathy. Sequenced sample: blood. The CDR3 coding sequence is TGTGCCAGCAGCTTAGTCGAGGTTGGCAGGAGGGGGAACTATGGCTACACCTTC. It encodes CASSLVEVGRRGNYGYTF.